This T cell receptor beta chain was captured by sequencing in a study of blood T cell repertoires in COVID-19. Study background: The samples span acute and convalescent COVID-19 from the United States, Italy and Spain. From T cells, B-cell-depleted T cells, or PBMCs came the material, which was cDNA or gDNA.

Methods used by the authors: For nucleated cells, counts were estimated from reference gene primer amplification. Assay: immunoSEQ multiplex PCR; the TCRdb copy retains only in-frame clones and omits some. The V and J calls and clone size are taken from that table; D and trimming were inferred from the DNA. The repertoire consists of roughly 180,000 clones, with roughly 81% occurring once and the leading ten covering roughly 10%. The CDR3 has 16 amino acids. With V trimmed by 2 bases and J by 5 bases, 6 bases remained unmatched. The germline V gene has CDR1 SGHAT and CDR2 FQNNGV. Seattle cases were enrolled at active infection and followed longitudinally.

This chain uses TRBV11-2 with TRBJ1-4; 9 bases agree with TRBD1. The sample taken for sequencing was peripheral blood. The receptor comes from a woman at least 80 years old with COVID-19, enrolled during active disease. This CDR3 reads CASSLSGTGPNEKLFF. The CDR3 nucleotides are TGTGCCAGCAGCTTATCCGGGACAGGGCCGAATGAAAAACTGTTTTTT.